Listed here is a single T cell receptor (beta chain). Its recognized antigen is unknown. Per-base quality was not reported, and no clone a single base away is much larger than it. According to the study, the label for this sample's time point signals: sample taken at primary tumor resection. The donors were 65 to 90 patients from the lung TRACERx cohort who had early-stage, untreated non-small cell lung cancer. Whole RNA extracted from tumor and nontumor lung tissue, or from cryopreserved PBMC samples, was used for TCR sequencing without cell sorting. A patient was chosen for TCR sequencing only when enough RNA was available from at least two tumor regions. These data come from a study of spatial heterogeneity in lung cancer (dated by TCRdb to between 2017 and 2020). Some background on the complete study: More beta-chain than alpha-chain transcripts were consistently detected, likely reflecting higher beta-chain transcript abundance. In the raw uncorrected reads, each unique combination of TCR and UMI appeared on average more than ten times. The study quantitatively compared TCR alpha and beta repertoires across multiple tumor regions, matched nontumor lung and blood in non-small cell lung cancer. Nonsynonymous mutation counts, determined by whole-exome sequencing of tumor tissue, were related to features of the TCR repertoire. At surgery, fewer than 250 tumor regions, 61 to 75 matched nontumor lung samples and about 56 PBMC samples were TCR-sequenced for both alpha and beta chains. Study-wide findings and limitations: Ubiquitous expanded tumor TCRs showed up in blood more often at tumor resection than at routine follow-up. Additional single-cell paired TCR alpha and beta sequencing was considered necessary to confirm, at a functional level, the hypothesis that regional TCRs recognize regional mutations.

Library preparation employed 5' RACE. The sample was run on a NextSeq 500. The TCR library protocol attached a unique molecular identifier to each TCR cDNA molecule to allow correction of PCR and sequencing errors. Regarding the original processing steps: TCR identification, UMI-based error correction and CDR3 extraction were performed with Decombinator tools. Expanded TCRs were defined as those above a frequency of 2 per 1,000, corresponding to the top 1% of the tumor frequency distribution. Renyi diversity was calculated using the R vegan package after each repertoire was subsampled 100 times to 5,000 TCRs. CDR3 similarity networks were constructed using string-kernel similarity of amino acid triplets, with links drawn between CDR3s whose pairwise similarity was above 0.82. Using fastp trimming at Q25 and MiXCR clonotype assembly, TCRdb reanalyzed the public sequencing data and kept in-frame beta chains. Under each unique CDR3 protein, matching rows form one entry showing the most common genes and DNA. TCRdb, rather than the study authors, made the V and J calls. The sample table shows around 92,000 distinct CDR3 sequences, and about 12% are seen once. Under 50% of the sample is taken by the ten largest.

Trimming accounts for 3 bases at V and 1 base at J, while the number of junction bases matched to no gene is 6. CDR1 and CDR2 are drawn from the germline V gene (reference sequence): DFQATT, SNEGSKA. The CDR3 sequence holds 16 residues, the cysteine and phenylalanine included. Only CDR3 DNA remains: 48 bases, in frame from the first base. The sequences come from PBMCs, collected at surgery. The clonotype was recovered from a male donor with early-stage non-small cell lung cancer. This chain is built from TRBV20-1 and TRBJ2-5; 12 nucleotides in the junction match TRBD2. At the DNA level, the sequence is TGCAGTGCTAGCGCGCTAGCGGGGGGGCCCCAAGAGACCCAGTACTTC. It codes for CSASALAGGPQETQYF.